These 32 T cell receptor beta chains originate from one sample sequenced in a study of OX40 agonist ivuxolimab in advanced cancers. Measured with immunoSEQ multiplex PCR; TCRdb has only the in-frame clones, and not every one. The sample includes tens of thousands of clones, 65% to 90% seen only once; the top ten take 0.65% to 0.8%. The source was CD4+ or CD8+ T cells sorted from blood, collected in a trial of the OX40 agonist ivuxolimab. Receptors originate from an adult with an advanced solid tumor such as melanoma, head and neck, liver or kidney cancer.

The V call is TRBV7-9, the J call TRBJ2-1, with D possibly TRBD1 on 6 matching bases. The germline V and J ends were trimmed by 0 bases and 8 bases, with 14 bases remaining between them. CDR1 SEHNR and CDR2 FQNEAQ come from the germline V gene (reference sequence). The CDR3 is 15 residues long. The CDR3: CASSLAAGVYYEQFF. CDR3 bases: TGTGCCAGCAGCTTAGCGGCAGGGGTTTACTATGAGCAGTTCTTC.

The chain uses TRBV7-2 and TRBJ2-7; tentative D call: TRBD1 (7 bases). The CDR3 has 16 residues. The germline CDR1 and CDR2 sequences are SGHTA and FQGNSA. V shed 5 bases and J shed 5 bases, with 22 bases lying between them. The CDR3 is CASSRNVQGGGHEQYF. The CDR3 bases are TGTGCCAGCAGCCGAAACGTCCAGGGGGGAGGCCACGAGCAGTACTTC. Together with reference TRBV7-2 and TRBJ2-7, the CDR3 gives the full variable domain: GAGVSQSPSNKVTEKGKDVELRCDPISGHTALYWYRQSLGQGLEFLIYFQGNSAPDKSGLPSDRFSAERTGGSVSTLTIQRTQQEDSAVYLCASSRNVQGGGHEQYFGPGTRLTVT.

CDR3 sequence (DNA): TGTGCCAGCAGCGCACCCCCGGGGGGGAACACTGAAGCTTTCTTT. Translated: CASSAPPGGNTEAFF. The genes are TRBV7-9 and TRBJ1-1; maybe TRBD1 (5 bases). Between the trimmed V and J ends, which lost 5 bases and 1 base, there was a span of 14 bases. Germline V gene lookup returns CDR1 SEHNR and CDR2 FQNEAQ (reference sequence). The CDR3 sequence is 15 residues long.

The V gene is TRBV21-1, the J gene TRBJ2-7; the tabulated D call, TRBD1, remains unverified against the DNA. TRBV21-1 is deemed a pseudogene. The CDR3 has 13 amino acids. The CDR3 region has the DNA TGTGCCAGCAACCTGGACAGGAGCCACGAGCAGTACTTC. It translates to CASNLDRSHEQYF.

V is TRBV18 and J is TRBJ2-5; 8 bases line up with TRBD2. Germline V gene data show CDR1 as KGHSH and CDR2 as LQKENI. The CDR3 is 16 residues long. Trimming cost V 2 bases and J 5 bases; bases outside gene matches: 10. The CDR3 sequence: CASSPLGLGVSETQYF. The DNA of the CDR3 is TGTGCCAGCTCACCATTGGGACTAGGAGTATCGGAGACCCAGTACTTC.

The CDR3 loop reads CASSPDRDSYEQYF. As DNA, the CDR3 is TGTGCCAGCAGCCCTGACAGGGATTCCTACGAGCAGTACTTC. The chain joins TRBV11-2 to TRBJ2-7; 7 positions match TRBD1. The germline gives CDR1 SGHAT, CDR2 FQNNGV. The CDR3 extends over 14 amino acids. V was pared by 5 bases and J by 1 base, with 5 bases of the junction left unmatched.

This chain joins TRBV19 and TRBJ2-5; possibly TRBD1 for D (5 bases). This CDR3 contains 13 residues. V was trimmed by 5 bases and J by 2 bases, leaving 9 bases between them. Germline loops: CDR1 LNHDA, CDR2 SQIVND (reference sequence). The CDR3 protein is CASSSDSQETQYF. Written as DNA, the CDR3 is TGTGCCAGTAGTTCCGACAGTCAAGAGACCCAGTACTTC. Full variable domain (rest looked up from reference TRBV19 and TRBJ2-5): DGGITQSPKYLFRKEGQNVTLSCEQNLNHDAMYWYRQDPGQGLRLIYYSQIVNDFQKGDIAEGYSVSREKKESFPLTVTSAQKNPTAFYLCASSSDSQETQYFGPGTRLLVL.

This sequence joins TRBV9 and TRBJ2-5; no clear D gene. The CDR3 spans 16 residues. In germline, CDR1 is SGDLS, CDR2 YYNGEE. The V end was cut by 0 bases, the J end by 5 bases, with 17 bases between. The DNA for the CDR3 is TGTGCCAGCAGCGTAGGGGCAGCGCCAAGGCGGGAGACCCAGTACTTC. Its translation: CASSVGAAPRRETQYF.

The V and J genes are TRBV19 and TRBJ1-4, with 11 bases aligning to TRBD1. The germline V gene has CDR1 LNHDA and CDR2 SQIVND (reference sequence). The CDR3 runs to 17 residues. The trim removed 5 bases at V and 1 base at J, leaving 6 bases unmatched. The CDR3 DNA follows: TGTGCCAGTAGTTTGACGGGACAGGGGGTAACTAATGAAAAACTGTTTTTT. Translation: CASSLTGQGVTNEKLFF.

The chain combines TRBV5-1 with TRBJ2-1; 10 bases align to TRBD1. This CDR3 has 15 residues. From germline, CDR1 is SGHRS and CDR2 YFSETQ. The ends lost 4 bases at V and 8 bases at J; junction bases unmatched: 9. CDR3 amino acids: CASSVGQGSVDEQFF. The CDR3 region has the DNA TGCGCCAGCAGCGTGGGACAGGGGAGTGTCGATGAGCAGTTCTTC. The variable domain in full, with the rest retrieved from reference TRBV5-1 and TRBJ2-1, is KAGVTQTPRYLIKTRGQQVTLSCSPISGHRSVSWYQQTPGQGLQFLFEYFSETQRNKGNFPGRFSGRQFSNSRSEMNVSTLELGDSALYLCASSVGQGSVDEQFFGPGTRLTVL.

This clone was detected once. J is TRBJ2-2 and V is TRBV10-2, with a possible D match to TRBD1 (6 bases). Per the germline V gene, CDR1 is WSHSY and CDR2 is SAAADI. V was clipped by 3 bases and J by 2 bases, with 16 bases between them. The CDR3 is made up of 17 amino acids. The CDR3 loop reads CASSEWDTNYNTGELFF. The CDR3 DNA sequence: TGCGCCAGCAGTGAATGGGACACAAACTATAACACCGGGGAGCTGTTTTTT.

V usage is TRBV6-5 and J usage is TRBJ1-2, with 7 positions matching TRBD1. The CDR3 has 16 amino acids. Germline V gives CDR1 MNHEY, CDR2 SVGAGI. V lost 2 bases to trimming and J lost 8 bases; unmatched junction nucleotides: 14. CDR3 bases: TGTGCCAGCAGTTACGAAGCCCGGACAGGCGAGAGCGGCTACACCTTC. It specifies CASSYEARTGESGYTF.

V gene TRBV30 combines with J gene TRBJ1-2; a weak D match, TRBD1 (5 bases). Germline CDR1 is GTSNPN and CDR2 is SVGIG (reference sequence). Trimming pared 2 bases from V and 5 bases from J, leaving 12 bases between. The CDR3 is made up of 13 amino acids. Written as DNA, the CDR3 is TGTGCCTGGAGTACCCTGGGGGGGTATGGCTACACCTTC. Its protein product is CAWSTLGGYGYTF.

CDR3 sequence: CASSHIGSGIGNPYGYTF. The CDR3 DNA reads TGTGCCAGCAGCCATATCGGTAGCGGGATAGGGAACCCCTATGGCTACACCTTC. The V and J genes are TRBV4-2 and TRBJ1-2; D remains ambiguous. Germline CDR1 reads LGHNA; CDR2 reads YNFKEQ. V lost 3 bases and J 4 bases, leaving 24 bases between the germline ends. The CDR3 consists of 18 residues.

This clone was found a few times. The chain recombines TRBV25-1 with TRBJ2-3; either TRBD1 or TRBD2 may fit D (5 bases each). Per germline, CDR1 MGHDK and CDR2 SYGVNS. Trimming took 3 bases from V and 4 from J, leaving 11 bases between them. The CDR3 has 14 amino acids. CDR3 in amino acids: CASSDGLGADTQYF. The CDR3 region has the DNA TGTGCCAGCAGTGATGGGTTGGGGGCAGATACGCAGTATTTT.

The CDR3: CASSHPDRRYEQYF. The CDR3 DNA follows: TGTGCCAGTAGCCACCCGGACAGGCGATACGAGCAGTACTTC. This rearrangement joins TRBV19 to TRBJ2-7, with TRBD1 identical over 7 bases. The CDR3 loop spans 14 amino acids. V lost 6 bases and J lost 4; bases outside the gene matches: 9. Germline V CDR1 and CDR2: LNHDA, SQIVND (reference sequence).

This clone appeared once. V usage is TRBV5-1 and J usage is TRBJ1-4; D may be TRBD1 (6 bases). Trimming took off 4 bases at V and 3 bases at J, with 16 bases between the two ends. The CDR3 has 16 amino acids. The germline V gene has CDR1 SGHRS and CDR2 YFSETQ. Here the CDR3 reads CASSVGALGANEKLFF. CDR3 coding DNA: TGCGCCAGCAGCGTGGGGGCGCTTGGCGCTAATGAAAAACTGTTTTTT.

The chain couples TRBV4-3 to TRBJ1-5; 7 nucleotides agree with TRBD1. V trimming: 0 bases; J trimming: 4 bases; junction bases outside the gene matches: 15. CDR1 and CDR2 from the germline V gene are LGHNA and YSLEER. The CDR3 covers 19 residues. DNA for the CDR3: TGCGCCAGCAGCCAAGAGACGCCCCGCCAGGGGGGCGGTAATCAGCCCCAGCATTTT. It codes for CASSQETPRQGGGNQPQHF.

The chain employs TRBV4-3 and TRBJ2-5; 13 bases line up with TRBD2. The length of the CDR3 is 17 residues. V gave up 4 bases and J gave up 4 bases; unmatched junction bases: 9. Germline V gives CDR1 LGHNA, CDR2 YSLEER. The CDR3 sequence: CASSPRLAGGRGETQYF. CDR3 DNA sequence: TGCGCCAGCAGCCCACGACTAGCGGGGGGCCGGGGAGAGACCCAGTACTTC.

This clone showed up just a few times. Written as DNA, the CDR3 is TGCGCCAGCAGCCAAGCGACAGGAGGTGAGACCCAGTACTTC. This translates into CASSQATGGETQYF. The chain recombines TRBV4-3 with TRBJ2-5; possible D gene TRBD1, 6 bases. CDR3 size: 14 residues. The ends were cut back, 1 base at V and 5 bases at J, with 11 bases in the middle. From germline, CDR1 is LGHNA and CDR2 YSLEER.

The chain is built from TRBV7-9 and TRBJ2-2; D call uncertain. Germline assignment: CDR1 SEHNR and CDR2 FQNEAQ (reference sequence). The CDR3 has 12 amino acids. With 4 bases removed from V and 4 bases from J, the gap between germline ends came to 4 bases. The CDR3 region is CASSYRTGELFF. The CDR3, as DNA: TGTGCCAGCAGCTACCGCACCGGGGAGCTGTTTTTT.

This chain's CDR3 is CASSLHMNTEAFF. CDR3 coding DNA: TGTGCCAGCAGCTTACACATGAACACTGAAGCTTTCTTT. The gene calls are TRBV7-9 and TRBJ1-1; the D is unclear. Germline loops: CDR1 SEHNR, CDR2 FQNEAQ (reference sequence). The CDR3 contains 13 residues. V shed 2 bases and J shed 0 bases, with 4 bases lying between them.

The chain couples TRBV25-1 to TRBJ2-3, with D unresolved. The CDR3 totals 13 residues. Trimming removed 6 bases at V and 0 bases at J, with 7 bases between. Germline CDR1 MGHDK, CDR2 SYGVNS. The CDR3 region has the DNA TGTGCCAGCAGGGTAGACAGCACAGATACGCAGTATTTT. This encodes CASRVDSTDTQYF.

The chain recombines TRBV7-2 with TRBJ2-6; D is possibly TRBD1 (5 bases). V lost 2 bases and J 5 bases, leaving 7 bases between the germline ends. Germline V lookup: CDR1 SGHTA, CDR2 FQGNSA. The CDR3 is 14 amino acids. CDR3 sequence (DNA): TGTGCCAGCAGCTTAATGGACAGGGCCAACGTCCTGACTTTC. Translated, it gives CASSLMDRANVLTF.

This chain connects TRBV7-2 to TRBJ1-6, with D possibly matching TRBD1 (5 bases). The CDR3 has 14 residues. Germline loops: CDR1 SGHTA, CDR2 FQGNSA. V was clipped by 3 bases and J by 7 bases, with 10 bases between them. The CDR3 region has the DNA TGTGCCAGCAGCTTGGACAAAGAGAATTCACCCCTCCACTTT. This encodes CASSLDKENSPLHF.

The rearrangement joins TRBV6-5 to TRBJ1-5; the match to TRBD1 covers 7 bases. The CDR3 length is 14 residues. The germline gives CDR1 MNHEY, CDR2 SVGAGI. Trimming at V came to 8 bases and at J to 6 bases, leaving 10 bases not matched to a gene. CDR3 sequence (DNA): TGTGCCAGCGCCTCGGACAGGATAGGTCAGCCCCAGCATTTT. It codes for CASASDRIGQPQHF.

V is TRBV11-2 and J is TRBJ1-6; no definite D call. Germline CDR1 and CDR2: SGHAT and FQNNGV. The ends were cut back, 2 bases at V and 13 bases at J, with 9 bases in the middle. This CDR3 spans 12 amino acids. DNA of the CDR3: TGTGCCAGCAGCTTAAGCCCTCGGCCCCTCCACTTT. Amino acid sequence: CASSLSPRPLHF.

The genes are TRBV7-9 and TRBJ2-3, with TRBD2 as a possible D gene (6 bases). CDR3 length: 14 amino acids. In germline, CDR1 is SEHNR, CDR2 FQNEAQ (reference sequence). V lost 9 bases, J lost 6 bases, and 19 bases lay in between. DNA for the CDR3: TGTGCCAGTTCGGAGGGCCTCTCGGGCGATACGCAGTATTTT. Protein product: CASSEGLSGDTQYF.

The chain uses TRBV7-2 and TRBJ2-7, with D perhaps matching TRBD2 (5 bases). The V gene's germline CDR1 is SGHTA and CDR2 FQGNSA. The V end was cut by 1 base, the J end by 4 bases, with 14 bases between. This CDR3 has 15 amino acids. The CDR3: CASSLGILARYEQYF. The DNA of the CDR3 is TGTGCCAGCAGCTTAGGAATCCTAGCAAGGTACGAGCAGTACTTC.

The chain couples TRBV5-4 to TRBJ1-1, with D uncertain. The V and J ends lost 3 bases and 0 bases respectively, with 6 bases between them. The length of the CDR3 is 13 residues. Germline-derived CDR1 and CDR2 are SGHNT and YYREEE (reference sequence). CDR3 in amino acids: CASSSTLNTEAFF. The CDR3, as DNA: TGTGCCAGCAGCTCTACGTTGAACACTGAAGCTTTCTTT.

The chain links TRBV7-2 to TRBJ1-6; D is unclear. The CDR3 runs to 15 residues. Germline values: CDR1 SGHTA, CDR2 FQGNSA. V was shortened by 5 bases and J by 7 bases, with 15 bases between the two germline ends. The CDR3 DNA follows: TGTGCCAGCAGCGATACCGGGCACTACAATTCACCCCTCCACTTT. It codes for CASSDTGHYNSPLHF.

CDR3 loop: CASSTRPGGSEKLFF. CDR3 DNA sequence: TGTGCCAGCAGCACACGGCCCGGGGGGAGCGAAAAACTGTTTTTT. The chain is built from TRBV7-2 and TRBJ1-4; tentatively, D is TRBD1 (5 bases). In germline, CDR1 is SGHTA, CDR2 FQGNSA. V was trimmed by 5 bases and J by 8 bases, leaving 18 bases between them. The length of the CDR3 is 15 residues.